These 8 T cell receptor beta chains were all obtained from the same sample, sequenced in a study of OX40 agonist ivuxolimab in advanced cancers. The method was immunoSEQ multiplex PCR; TCRdb's version includes in-frame clones alone and lacks a portion of them. The sample holds over 50,000 clones; 84% are singletons and the top ten take around 4.3%. Specimen: CD4+ or CD8+ T cells sorted from blood, collected in a trial of the OX40 agonist ivuxolimab. The receptors were gathered from an adult with an advanced solid tumor such as melanoma, head and neck, liver or kidney cancer.

The V call is TRBV5-1, the J call TRBJ2-7, with TRBD2 matching 14 bases. CDR3 length: 16 residues. CDR1 and CDR2 (germline): SGHRS, YFSETQ. The J segment lost 0 bases and the V segment lost 4 bases, leaving 3 bases of the junction unmatched. The CDR3 sequence is CASSGLAGGISYEQYF. The CDR3 DNA is TGCGCCAGCAGCGGACTAGCGGGAGGAATCTCCTACGAGCAGTACTTC.

The CDR3 loop reads CASSPVGGATNEKLFF. CDR3 bases: TGTGCCAGCAGCCCAGTGGGGGGGGCAACTAATGAAAAACTGTTTTTT. The chain is built from TRBV11-2 and TRBJ1-4; tentatively, D is TRBD1 (5 bases). The CDR3 consists of 16 residues. V was cut by 5 bases and J by 0 bases, with 13 bases left in between. Germline V gene data show CDR1 as SGHAT and CDR2 as FQNNGV.

This clone was observed a handful of times. The chain couples TRBV5-4 to TRBJ1-1; D gene ambiguous. The ends were cut back, 6 bases at V and 3 bases at J, with 12 bases in the middle. The V gene's germline CDR1 is SGHNT and CDR2 YYREEE (reference sequence). The CDR3 contains 13 residues. CDR3 nucleotide sequence: TGTGCCAGCAACAAGGAGGTGGACACTGAAGCTTTCTTT. It codes for CASNKEVDTEAFF.

The rearrangement links TRBV7-3 to TRBJ2-7; TRBD2 matches at 7 bases. This CDR3 region has 16 residues. Trimming took 2 bases from V and 0 from J; bases not matched to a gene: 7. Germline CDR1 SGHTA, CDR2 FQGTGA. In DNA form, the CDR3 reads TGTGCCAGCAGCTTAGTGGCGGGAGCGAGCTCCTACGAGCAGTACTTC. It translates to CASSLVAGASSYEQYF.

This chain connects TRBV27 to TRBJ1-1; D call uncertain. Germline V CDR1 and CDR2: MNHEY, SMNVEV (reference sequence). The CDR3 runs to 13 residues. Between the trimmed V and J ends, which lost 6 bases and 3 bases, there was a span of 11 bases. CDR3 loop: CASRPGDYTEAFF. In nucleotides, the CDR3 is TGTGCCAGCAGACCAGGTGATTACACTGAAGCTTTCTTT.

In nucleotides, the CDR3 is TGTGCCAGCAGCGAGAGGGGCGACAAATGGGGCGAGCAGTACTTC. Translation gives CASSERGDKWGEQYF. The chain has TRBV11-3 and TRBJ2-7; tentatively, D is TRBD1 or TRBD2 (5 bases each). This CDR3 is 15 amino acids long. CDR1 and CDR2 (germline): SGHNT, YENEEA. Trimming cost V 5 bases and J 6 bases, with 20 bases left between them.

This sequence joins TRBV7-6 and TRBJ2-5; TRBD2 matches 9 bases. This CDR3 is 13 amino acids long. Germline values: CDR1 SGHVS, CDR2 FNYEAQ. V was pared by 5 bases and J by 4 bases, with 2 bases of the junction left unmatched. The CDR3 protein is CASSVLAGETQYF. In DNA form, the CDR3 reads TGTGCCAGCAGCGTACTAGCGGGAGAGACCCAGTACTTC. The full variable domain, with the rest looked up from reference TRBV7-6 and TRBJ2-5, is GAGVSQSPRYKVTKRGQDVALRCDPISGHVSLYWYRQALGQGPEFLTYFNYEAQQDKSGLPNDRFSAERPEGSISTLTIQRTEQRDSAMYRCASSVLAGETQYFGPGTRLLVL.

The chain links TRBV10-2 to TRBJ2-7; D possibly corresponds to TRBD2 (5 bases). The ends were cut back, 2 bases at V and 3 bases at J, with 8 bases in the middle. In germline, CDR1 is WSHSY, CDR2 SAAADI. CDR3 length: 13 amino acids. Here the CDR3 reads CASSEASSYEQYF. The CDR3 bases are TGCGCCAGCAGTGAGGCTAGCAGCTACGAGCAGTACTTC.